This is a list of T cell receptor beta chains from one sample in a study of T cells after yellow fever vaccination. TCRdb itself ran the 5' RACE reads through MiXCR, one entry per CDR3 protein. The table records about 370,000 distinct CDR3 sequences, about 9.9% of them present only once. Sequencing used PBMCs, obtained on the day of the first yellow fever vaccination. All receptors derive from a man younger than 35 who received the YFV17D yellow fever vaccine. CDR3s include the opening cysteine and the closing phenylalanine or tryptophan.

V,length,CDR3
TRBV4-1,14,CASSQDLARGEQFF
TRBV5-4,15,CASSRGQGAHEKLFF
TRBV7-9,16,CASSLAATGDNYGYTF
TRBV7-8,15,CASSLEAGNTGELFF
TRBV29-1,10,CSVSQSGYTF
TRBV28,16,CASSPRLADHYNEQFF
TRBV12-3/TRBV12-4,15,CASSPPWDRNNEQFF
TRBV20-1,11,CSATPTETQYF
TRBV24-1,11,CATSEGLSAFF
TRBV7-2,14,CASSLDRGRSPLHF
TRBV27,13,CASSSLGLEEQFF
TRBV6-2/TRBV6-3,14,CAIRKRQSNQPQHF
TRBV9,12,CASSTFGQEAFF
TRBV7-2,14,CASSLVPNMGAQHF
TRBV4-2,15,CASSQVGGSYNEQFF
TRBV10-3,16,CAISGLAESSYNEQFF
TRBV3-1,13,CASRSRGVYEQYF
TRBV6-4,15,CASSHGQGSYNEQFF
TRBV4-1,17,CASSQNPQLATYNEQFF
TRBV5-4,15,CASSLGSLGGETQYF
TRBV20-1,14,CSAAGTKFRQPQHF
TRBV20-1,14,CSASQGGGTDTQYF
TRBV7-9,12,CASSSSPGQGSF
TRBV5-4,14,CASSFEGAGETQYF
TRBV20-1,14,CSARRLHDQETQYF
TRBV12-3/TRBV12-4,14,CASSLADWNTEAFF
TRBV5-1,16,CASSLVGTASGNTIYF
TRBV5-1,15,CASSLEGTGTNTQYF
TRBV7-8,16,CASSLAGRVSYNEQFF
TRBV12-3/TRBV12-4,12,CAIGNLYEKLFF
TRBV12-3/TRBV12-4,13,CASSFRGQQPQHF
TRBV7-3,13,CASSFSGTDTQYF
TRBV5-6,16,CASSPPGSRRQETQYF